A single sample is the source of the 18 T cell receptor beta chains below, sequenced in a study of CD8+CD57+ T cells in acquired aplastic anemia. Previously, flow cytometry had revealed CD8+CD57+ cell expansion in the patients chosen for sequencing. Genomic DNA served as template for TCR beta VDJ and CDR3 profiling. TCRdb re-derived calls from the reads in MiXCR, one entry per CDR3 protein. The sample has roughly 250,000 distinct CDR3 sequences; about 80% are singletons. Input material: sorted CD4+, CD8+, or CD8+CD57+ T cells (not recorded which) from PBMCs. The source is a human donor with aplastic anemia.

CDR3 in DNA: TGTGCCAGCAGCTTGGAGGCAGGGCTTAGCAATCAGCCCCAGCATTTT. Protein sequence: CASSLEAGLSNQPQHF. V is TRBV7-9 and J is TRBJ1-5; D possibly corresponds to TRBD1 (5 bases). CDR3 length equals 16 residues. V was pared by 3 bases and J by 0 bases, with 12 bases between. Germline-derived CDR1 and CDR2 are SEHNR and FQNEAQ (reference sequence).

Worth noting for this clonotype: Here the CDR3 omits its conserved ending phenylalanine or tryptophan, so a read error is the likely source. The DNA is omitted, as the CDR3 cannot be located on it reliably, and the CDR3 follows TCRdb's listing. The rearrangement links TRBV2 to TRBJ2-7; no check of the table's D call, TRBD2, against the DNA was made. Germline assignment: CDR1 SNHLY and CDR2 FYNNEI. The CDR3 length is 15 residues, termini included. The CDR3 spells CASGDLDPDTQYFYP.

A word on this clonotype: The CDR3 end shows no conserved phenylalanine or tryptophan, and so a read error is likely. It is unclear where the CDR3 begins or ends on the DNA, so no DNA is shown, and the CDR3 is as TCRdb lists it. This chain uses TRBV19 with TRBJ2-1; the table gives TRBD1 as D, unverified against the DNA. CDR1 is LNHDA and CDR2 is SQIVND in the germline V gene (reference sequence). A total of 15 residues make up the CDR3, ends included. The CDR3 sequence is CASSLAGTTEAFFGQ.

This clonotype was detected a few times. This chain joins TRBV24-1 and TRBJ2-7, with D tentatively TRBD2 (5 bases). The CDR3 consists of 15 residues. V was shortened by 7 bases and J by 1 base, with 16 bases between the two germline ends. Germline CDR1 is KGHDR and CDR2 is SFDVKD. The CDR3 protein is CATRLILARSYEQYF. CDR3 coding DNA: TGTGCCACCAGGTTAATCCTAGCCCGATCCTACGAGCAGTACTTC.

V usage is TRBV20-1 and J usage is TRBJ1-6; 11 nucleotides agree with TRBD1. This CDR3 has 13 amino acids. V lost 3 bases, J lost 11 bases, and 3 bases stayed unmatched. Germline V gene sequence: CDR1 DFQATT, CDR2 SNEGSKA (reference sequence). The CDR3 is CSARGTGGAPLHF. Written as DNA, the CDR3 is TGCAGTGCTAGGGGGACAGGGGGGGCACCCCTCCACTTT.

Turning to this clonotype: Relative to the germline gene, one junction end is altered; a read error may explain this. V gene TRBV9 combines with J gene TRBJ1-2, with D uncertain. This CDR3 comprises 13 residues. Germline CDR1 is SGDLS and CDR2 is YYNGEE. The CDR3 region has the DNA TGCGCCAGCAGCCAAGGCACTGGCGGAATATATACGTTC. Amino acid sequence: CASSQGTGGIYTF.

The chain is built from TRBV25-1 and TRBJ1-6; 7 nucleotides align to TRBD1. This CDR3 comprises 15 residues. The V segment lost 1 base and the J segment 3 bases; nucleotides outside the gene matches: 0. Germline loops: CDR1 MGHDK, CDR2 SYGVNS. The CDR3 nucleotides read TGTGCCAGCAGTGAATCAGGGGGCTATAATTCACCCCTCCACTTT. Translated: CASSESGGYNSPLHF.

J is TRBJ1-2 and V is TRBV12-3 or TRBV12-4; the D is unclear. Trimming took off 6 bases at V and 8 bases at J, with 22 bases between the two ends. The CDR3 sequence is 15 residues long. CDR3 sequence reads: CASSLANDRVWGYTF. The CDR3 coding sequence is TGTGCCAGCAGCTTGGCCAACGACCGCGTATGGGGCTACACCTTC.

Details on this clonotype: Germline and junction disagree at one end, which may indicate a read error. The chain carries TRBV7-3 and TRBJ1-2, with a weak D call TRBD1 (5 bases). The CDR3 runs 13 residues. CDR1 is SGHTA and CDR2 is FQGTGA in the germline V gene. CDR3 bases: TGCGCCAGCAGCCAAGACCTTGCAGGGAGCTACACCTTC. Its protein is CASSQDLAGSYTF. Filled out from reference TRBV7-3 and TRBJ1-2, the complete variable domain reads GAGVSQTPSNKVTEKGKYVELRCDPISGHTALYWYRQSLGQGPEFLIYFQGTGAADDSGLPNDRFFAVRPEGSVSTLKIQRTERGDSAVYLCASSQDLAGSYTFGSGTRLTVV.

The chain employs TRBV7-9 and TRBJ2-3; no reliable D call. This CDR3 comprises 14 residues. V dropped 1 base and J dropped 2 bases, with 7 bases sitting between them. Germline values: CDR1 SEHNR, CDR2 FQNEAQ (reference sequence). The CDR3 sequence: CASSLVLNTDTQYF. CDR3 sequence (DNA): TGTGCCAGCAGCTTAGTCCTCAACACAGATACGCAGTATTTT.

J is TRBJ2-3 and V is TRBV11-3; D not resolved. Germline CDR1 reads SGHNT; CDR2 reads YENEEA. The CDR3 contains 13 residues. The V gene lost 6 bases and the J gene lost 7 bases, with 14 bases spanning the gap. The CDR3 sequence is CASSLTSYYTQYF. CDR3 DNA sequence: TGTGCCAGCAGTTTGACATCCTATTATACGCAGTATTTT.

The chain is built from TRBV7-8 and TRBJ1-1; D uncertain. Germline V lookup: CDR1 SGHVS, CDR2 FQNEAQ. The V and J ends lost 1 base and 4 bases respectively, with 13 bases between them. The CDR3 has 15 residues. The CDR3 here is CASSLELTETTEAFF. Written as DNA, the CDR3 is TGTGCCAGCAGCTTAGAGCTCACAGAGACCACTGAAGCTTTCTTT.

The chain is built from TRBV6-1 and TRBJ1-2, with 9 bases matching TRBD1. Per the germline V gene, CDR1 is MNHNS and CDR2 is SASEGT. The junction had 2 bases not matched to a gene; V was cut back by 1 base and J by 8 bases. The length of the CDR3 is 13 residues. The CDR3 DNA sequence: TGTGCCAGCAGTGAAGAAGGGACAGGGGGCTACACCTTC. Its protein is CASSEEGTGGYTF.

CDR3 bases: TGTGCCAGCAGCTCATACAGCATCAACACTGAAGCTTTCTTT. It codes for CASSSYSINTEAFF. This rearrangement joins TRBV13 to TRBJ1-1, with D unclear. This CDR3 region has 14 residues. Germline loops: CDR1 PRHDT, CDR2 FYEKMQ (reference sequence). V lost 4 bases to trimming and J lost 2 bases, with 11 bases between them.

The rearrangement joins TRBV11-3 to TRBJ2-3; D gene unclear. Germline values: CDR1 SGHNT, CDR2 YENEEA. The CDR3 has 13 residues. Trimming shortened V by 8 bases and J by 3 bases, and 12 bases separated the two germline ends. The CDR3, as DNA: TGTGCCAGCGGGGAAGAGGTGACAGATACGCAGTATTTT. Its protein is CASGEEVTDTQYF.

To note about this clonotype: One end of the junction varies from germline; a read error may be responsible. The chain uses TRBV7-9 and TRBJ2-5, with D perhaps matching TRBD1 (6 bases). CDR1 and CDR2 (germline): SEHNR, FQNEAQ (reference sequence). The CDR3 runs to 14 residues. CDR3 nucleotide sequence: TGTGCCAGCAGCGCAGGGGACACTGAAGCGATCTTTGGCTTC. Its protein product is CASSAGDTEAIFGF.

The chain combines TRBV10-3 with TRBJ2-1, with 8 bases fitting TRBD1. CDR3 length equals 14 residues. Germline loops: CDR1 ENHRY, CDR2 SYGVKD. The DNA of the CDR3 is TGTGAGACGGCAGGGGGCGACGAGAAGAATGAGCAGTTCTTC. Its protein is CETAGGDEKNEQFF.

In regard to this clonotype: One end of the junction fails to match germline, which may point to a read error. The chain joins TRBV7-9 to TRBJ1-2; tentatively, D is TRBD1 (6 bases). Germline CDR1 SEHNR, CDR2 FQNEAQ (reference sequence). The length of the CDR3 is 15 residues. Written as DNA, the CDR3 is TGTGCCAGCAGCTTAGCAAGAAGGGGGAGGTATGACTACACCTTC. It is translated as CASSLARRGRYDYTF.